These T cell receptor beta chains were read from a single sample in a study of blood T cell repertoires in COVID-19. The assay was immunoSEQ multiplex PCR, and TCRdb's table has in-frame clones only and misses some. The sample lists tens of thousands of clones, 86% occurring once. The sequencing input was peripheral blood. These receptors were taken from a man aged 25 to 40 with acute or convalescent COVID-19. Each CDR3 is given with its conserved first and last residue. Expanded clones are given a class, and other clones once, few, many or no size at all.

size	J	V	CDR3
once	TRBJ2-3	TRBV5-1	CASSLAPRARGGSDTQYF
NA	TRBJ2-5	TRBV7-8	CASSLVTGGSETQYF
NA	TRBJ2-3	TRBV4-3	CASSQESGPHVTQYF
once	TRBJ1-2	TRBV9	CASSPGTGGSGGYTF
NA	TRBJ2-3	TRBV4-2	CASSQEVVASGGTQYF
few	TRBJ1-6	TRBV2	CASSSAGNSPLHF
NA	TRBJ2-5	TRBV10-2	CASSESAGAQETQYF
NA	TRBJ2-7	TRBV9	CASSGDYMELTYEQYF
NA	TRBJ1-2	TRBV6-6	CASSYSSGGPNYGYTF
few	TRBJ1-1	TRBV27	CASSGHIGENTEAFF